These 13 T cell receptor beta chains originate from one sample sequenced in a study of post-analysis software for immune sequencing data. Points from the study as a whole: Five or six TRBV segments were significantly more frequent in patients than in controls. TRBV5-6, TRBV5-1 and TRBV20-1 were among these segments.

Their antigen targets remain unknown. Unique molecular identifiers featured in each of the TCR beta cDNA libraries. TCRdb processed the PCR reads anew with MiXCR; each CDR3 protein has one entry. In the table there are some 260,000 distinct CDR3 sequences, 36% of which are singletons. The sequencing input was blood. These receptors were collected from a girl between 10 and 17 years old with multiple sclerosis.

In its sample, this clonotype was seen a few times. The chain links TRBV11-3 to TRBJ2-2; 8 bases are a match to TRBD2. The V and J ends lost 5 bases and 1 base, in that order; junction bases with no gene match: 3. This CDR3 is 15 amino acids long. CDR1 and CDR2 from the germline V gene are SGHNT and YENEEA. CDR3 nucleotide sequence: TGTGCCAGCAGCCCGACTAGCGTGAACACCGGGGAGCTGTTTTTT. It yields the protein CASSPTSVNTGELFF.

The chain is built from TRBV9 and TRBJ1-1; D ambiguous. The germline V gene encodes CDR1 SGDLS and CDR2 YYNGEE. Trimming left V 4 bases short and J 6 bases short, with 10 bases between. The length of the CDR3 is 12 residues. DNA for the CDR3: TGTGCCAGCAGCACGGCCGGGTCTGAAGCTTTCTTT. The encoded protein is CASSTAGSEAFF.

This clonotype came up many times. The chain recombines TRBV6-6 with TRBJ1-1; no clear D. V lost 8 bases and J 0 bases, leaving 16 bases between the germline ends. CDR3 size: 15 residues. CDR1 MNHNY and CDR2 SVGAGI come from the germline V gene (reference sequence). CDR3 sequence (DNA): TGTGCCAGCGGGCCCGCGGTGGTCATGAACACTGAAGCTTTCTTT. Its translation: CASGPAVVMNTEAFF.

As to this clonotype: A read error may explain this, as a much larger clone is one base away. The genes are TRBV6-1 and TRBJ2-7, with TRBD1 matching 8 bases. The V segment lost 7 bases and the J segment 6 bases; nucleotides outside the gene matches: 17. Germline CDR1 and CDR2: MNHNS and SASEGT. The CDR3 is 16 residues long. The CDR3, as DNA: TGTGCCAGCAACCCCAACTCTGGACAGGGAATTGGCGAGCAGTACTTC. Translated, it gives CASNPNSGQGIGEQYF.

At least ten counts were recorded for this clonotype. The chain uses TRBV19 and TRBJ1-5; 7 nucleotides align to TRBD1. With V trimmed by 9 bases and J by 6 bases, 11 bases remained unmatched. The CDR3 contains 14 residues. Per germline, CDR1 LNHDA and CDR2 SQIVND (reference sequence). DNA of the CDR3: TGTGCCAGCGATGACAGGGTCCTCGGTCAGCCCCAGCATTTT. Amino acid sequence: CASDDRVLGQPQHF.

On this clonotype: A much larger clone lies one base from this, so it may be a read error. For the CDR3, the DNA is TGTGCCGGCAGCCGGCGGGCTAGCGGGGGGTCTTACTACAATGAGCAGTTCTTC. This codes for CAGSRRASGGSYYNEQFF. V gene TRBV9 combines with J gene TRBJ2-1, with 11 bases that match TRBD2. The CDR3 has 18 residues. Germline loops: CDR1 SGDLS, CDR2 YYNGEE. Based on the CDR3 plus reference TRBV9 and TRBJ2-1, the full variable domain is DSGVTQTPKHLITATGQRVTLRCSPRSGDLSVYWYQQSLDQGLQFLIQYYNGEERAKGNILERFSAQQFPDLHSELNLSSLELGDSALYFCAGSRRASGGSYYNEQFFGPGTRLTVL.

This chain links TRBV20-1 with TRBJ1-5, with D possibly matching TRBD1 (5 bases). Trimming left V 3 bases short and J 5 bases short, with 14 bases between. The germline V gene encodes CDR1 DFQATT and CDR2 SNEGSKA (reference sequence). This CDR3 spans 14 amino acids. The chain's CDR3 is CSASPPGGDQPQHF. In nucleotides, the CDR3 is TGCAGTGCTAGTCCGCCCGGGGGAGATCAGCCCCAGCATTTT.

As regards this clonotype: Since a much larger clone is just one base distant, this may be a read error. The chain has TRBV7-9 and TRBJ2-3, with 10 bases matching TRBD1. The CDR3 runs to 15 residues. Germline assignment: CDR1 SEHNR and CDR2 FQNEAQ (reference sequence). This CDR3 reads CVSSPGQGLTDTQYF. CDR3 coding DNA: TGTGTCAGCAGTCCGGGACAGGGGCTGACAGATACGCAGTATTTT. Using reference TRBV7-9 and TRBJ2-3 for the parts outside the CDR3, the full variable domain is DTGVSQNPRHKITKRGQNVTFRCDPISEHNRLYWYRQTLGQGPEFLTYFQNEAQLEKSRLLSDRFSAERPKGSFSTLEIQRTEQGDSAMYLCVSSPGQGLTDTQYFGPGTRLTVL.

This clonotype came up once. The chain couples TRBV7-2 to TRBJ2-2; D is uncertain. Trimming stripped 3 bases from V and 5 bases from J, with 10 bases between. The CDR3 is made up of 14 amino acids. Germline V gene data show CDR1 as SGHTA and CDR2 as FQGNSA. CDR3 DNA: TGTGCCAGCAGCTTTCAAGGCGGTACCGGGGAGCTGTTTTTT. This encodes CASSFQGGTGELFF.

CDR3 protein: CASSHRSVLTF. The CDR3 DNA sequence: TGTGCCAGCAGCCACCGGAGCGTCCTGACTTTC. The V gene is TRBV3-1, the J gene TRBJ2-6; D is uncertain. The CDR3 totals 11 residues. Between the trimmed V and J ends, which lost 3 bases and 12 bases, there was a span of 6 bases. Germline V lookup: CDR1 LGHDT, CDR2 YNNKEL (reference sequence).

This clonotype was picked up a small number of times. A clone one base away is much larger, so this may be a read error. The rearrangement uses TRBV15 and TRBJ2-1, with 16 nucleotides matching TRBD2. J was trimmed by 9 bases and V by 6 bases; bases with no gene match: 5. This CDR3 has 15 amino acids. Germline values: CDR1 LNHNV, CDR2 YYDKDF (reference sequence). The CDR3 loop is CATRMGLAGGGEQFF. The CDR3 bases are TGTGCCACCAGAATGGGACTAGCGGGAGGGGGTGAGCAGTTCTTC.

The chain carries TRBV6-5 and TRBJ2-1, with D perhaps TRBD2 (5 bases). The V end was cut by 6 bases, the J end by 5 bases, with 11 bases between. Germline values: CDR1 MNHEY, CDR2 SVGAGI. This CDR3 is 13 amino acids long. This chain's CDR3 is CASRSLGNNEQFF. DNA of the CDR3: TGTGCCAGCAGGTCACTAGGAAACAATGAGCAGTTCTTC.

This clonotype has just a few counts. The gene calls are TRBV25-1 and TRBJ1-1; D is undetermined. V lost 3 bases and J 1 base, leaving 18 bases between the germline ends. CDR1 and CDR2 from the germline V gene are MGHDK and SYGVNS. This CDR3 has 17 residues. The CDR3 here is CASSDKSGQVTNTEAFF. The CDR3, as DNA: TGTGCCAGCAGTGATAAATCCGGGCAGGTAACGAACACTGAAGCTTTCTTT.